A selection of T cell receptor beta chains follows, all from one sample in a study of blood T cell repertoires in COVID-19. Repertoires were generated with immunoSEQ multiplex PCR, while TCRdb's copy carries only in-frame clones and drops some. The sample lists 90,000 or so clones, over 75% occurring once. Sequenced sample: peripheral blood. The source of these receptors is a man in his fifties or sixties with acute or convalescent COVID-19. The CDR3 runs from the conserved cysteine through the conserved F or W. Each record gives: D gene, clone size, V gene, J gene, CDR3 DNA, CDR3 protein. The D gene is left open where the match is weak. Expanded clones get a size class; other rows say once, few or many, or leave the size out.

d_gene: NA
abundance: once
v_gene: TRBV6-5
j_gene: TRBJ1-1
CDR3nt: TGTGCCAGCAATAACCGGGACAAGAACACTGAAGCTTTCTTT
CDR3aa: CASNNRDKNTEAFF

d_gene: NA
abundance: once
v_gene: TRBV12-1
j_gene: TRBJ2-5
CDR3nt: TGTGCCAGCAGCTTTCTTGAAAGCGGGCTAAGAACACAAGAGACCCAGTACTTC
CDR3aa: CASSFLESGLRTQETQYF

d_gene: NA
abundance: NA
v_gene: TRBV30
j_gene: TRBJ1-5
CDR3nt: TGTGCCTGGAATTTGGGGCTCGATCAGCCCCAGCATTTT
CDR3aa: CAWNLGLDQPQHF

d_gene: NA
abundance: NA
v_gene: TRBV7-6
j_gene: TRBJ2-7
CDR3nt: TGTGCCAGCAGCTTAAAGGAGGAGCAGTACTTC
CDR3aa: CASSLKEEQYF

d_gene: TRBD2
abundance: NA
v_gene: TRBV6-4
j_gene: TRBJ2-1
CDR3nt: TGTGCCAGCAGCCACGGACTAGCATATGAGCAGTTCTTC
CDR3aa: CASSHGLAYEQFF

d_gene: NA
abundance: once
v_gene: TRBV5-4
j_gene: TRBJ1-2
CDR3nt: TGTGCCAGCAGCCCACAGGGCCACTATGGCTACACCTTC
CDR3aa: CASSPQGHYGYTF

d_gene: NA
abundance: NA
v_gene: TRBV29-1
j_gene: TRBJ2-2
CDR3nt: TGCAGCGTAGAATCGGGACATCTGTCCGGGGAGCTGTTTTTT
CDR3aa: CSVESGHLSGELFF

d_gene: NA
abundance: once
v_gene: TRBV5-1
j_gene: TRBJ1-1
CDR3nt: TGCGCCAGCAGCTTGTCCTTCGGGTGGGAGACTGAAGCTTTCTTT
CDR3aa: CASSLSFGWETEAFF

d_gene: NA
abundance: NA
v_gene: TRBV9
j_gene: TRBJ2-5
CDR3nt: TGTGCCAGCAGCGTATCTGGACAGCGAGAAGAGACCCAGTACTTC
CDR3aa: CASSVSGQREETQYF

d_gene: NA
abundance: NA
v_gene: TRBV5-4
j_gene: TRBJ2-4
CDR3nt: TGTGCCAGCAGCTCGCAGACCGGGGGACTGAGGGTTCAGTACTTC
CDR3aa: CASSSQTGGLRVQYF

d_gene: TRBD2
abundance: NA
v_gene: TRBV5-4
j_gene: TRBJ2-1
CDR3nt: TGTGCCAGCAGACAACTAGCGGGAGAGTACAATGAGCAGTTCTTC
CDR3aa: CASRQLAGEYNEQFF

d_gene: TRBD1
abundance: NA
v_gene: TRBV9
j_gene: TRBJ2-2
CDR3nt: TGTGCCAGCAGCGTAAGGACAGGGGTTACCGGGGAGCTGTTTTTT
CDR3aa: CASSVRTGVTGELFF

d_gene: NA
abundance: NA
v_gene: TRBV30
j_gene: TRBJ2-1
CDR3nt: TGTGCCTGGAGTAGGGGGGGGTCCAATGAGCAGTTCTTC
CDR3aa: CAWSRGGSNEQFF

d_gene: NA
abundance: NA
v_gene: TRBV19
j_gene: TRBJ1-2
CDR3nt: TGTGCCAGTAGTATAGGTGCCACAGCCGAATATGGCTACACCTTC
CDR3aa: CASSIGATAEYGYTF

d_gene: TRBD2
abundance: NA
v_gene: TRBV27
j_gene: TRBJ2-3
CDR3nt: TGTGCCAGCAGTTTAGAATGGGCTAGCGGCGGCTTTAGCACAGATACGCAGTATTTT
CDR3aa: CASSLEWASGGFSTDTQYF

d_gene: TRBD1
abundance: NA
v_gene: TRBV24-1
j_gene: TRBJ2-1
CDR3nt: TGTGCCACCAGTGACCCTGGGACAGGGGAAGGGTTCTTC
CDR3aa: CATSDPGTGEGFF

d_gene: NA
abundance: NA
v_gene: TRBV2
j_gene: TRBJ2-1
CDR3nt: TGTGCCCTCGGGTACAATGAGCAGTTCTTC
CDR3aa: CALGYNEQFF

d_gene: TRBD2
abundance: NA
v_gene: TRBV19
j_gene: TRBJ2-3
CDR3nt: TGTGCCAGTAGTATAGATCACCCGGGACTACCGGGGGGGGATACGCAGTATTTT
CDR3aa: CASSIDHPGLPGGDTQYF

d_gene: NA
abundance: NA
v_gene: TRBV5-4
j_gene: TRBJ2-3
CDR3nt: TGTGCCAGCAGTCTTCGGGAGTCGACAGATACGCAGTATTTT
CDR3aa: CASSLRESTDTQYF

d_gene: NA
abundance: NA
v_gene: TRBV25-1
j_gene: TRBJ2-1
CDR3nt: TGTGCCAGCAGTGAATTTGGAGGGGGCGATGAGCAGTTCTTC
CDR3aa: CASSEFGGGDEQFF

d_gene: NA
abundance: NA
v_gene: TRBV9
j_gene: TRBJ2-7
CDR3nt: TGTGCCAGCAGCGTAGGGAAAGGGGGGGTCTACGAGCAGTACTTC
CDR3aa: CASSVGKGGVYEQYF

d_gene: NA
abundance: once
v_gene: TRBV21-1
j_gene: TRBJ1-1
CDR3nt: TGTGCCAGCAGCATCTACAGGCAGGTTGGGGCTGAAGCTTTCTTT
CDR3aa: CASSIYRQVGAEAFF

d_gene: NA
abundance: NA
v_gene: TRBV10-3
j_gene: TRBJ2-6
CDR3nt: TGTGCCATCAGTGAACCGGCTGGGGCCAACGTCCTGACTTTC
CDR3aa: CAISEPAGANVLTF

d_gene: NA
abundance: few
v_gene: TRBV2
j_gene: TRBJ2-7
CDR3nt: TGTGCCAGCTCCCGGGGATACGAGCAGTACTTC
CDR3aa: CASSRGYEQYF